The next 22 T cell receptor beta chains were all read from a single sample in a study of blood T cell repertoires in COVID-19. Produced via immunoSEQ multiplex PCR; TCRdb's table is partial and in-frame only. This sample has around 250,000 clones; approximately 90% occur once, and the top ten carry about 4%. The source material was PBMCs or T cells enriched from blood (not recorded which). The receptors come from a woman aged 25 to 39 with acute COVID-19.

The V gene is TRBV14, the J gene TRBJ2-1; 9 bases line up with TRBD2. The V gene's germline CDR1 is SGHDN and CDR2 FVKESK. The V and J ends lost 2 bases and 5 bases, in that order; junction bases with no gene match: 4. This CDR3 has 15 residues. In DNA form, the CDR3 reads TGTGCCAGCAGCCAATGGCGGGAGGGAAACAATGAGCAGTTCTTC. It translates to CASSQWREGNNEQFF.

The chain couples TRBV27 to TRBJ2-1; no firm D call. Germline CDR1 MNHEY, CDR2 SMNVEV (reference sequence). This CDR3 comprises 13 residues. Deletions cut 2 bases from V and 2 bases from J, with 4 bases between. CDR3 residues: CASSLATYNEQFF. CDR3 coding DNA: TGTGCCAGCAGTTTAGCGACCTACAATGAGCAGTTCTTC.

Notes on this clone: The same CDR3 is also encoded by other DNA sequences in this sample. The chain has TRBV6-5 and TRBJ1-1, with D perhaps TRBD1 (5 bases). Trimming stripped 7 bases from V and 1 base from J, with 10 bases between. The germline gives CDR1 MNHEY, CDR2 SVGAGI. The CDR3 totals 13 residues. The CDR3 sequence: CASKDNPNTEAFF. In nucleotides, the CDR3 is TGTGCCAGCAAGGACAACCCGAACACTGAAGCTTTCTTT.

The chain is built from TRBV14 and TRBJ2-2, with a tentative D call TRBD1 (6 bases). The V gene lost 2 bases and the J gene lost 8 bases, with 12 bases spanning the gap. Per the germline V gene, CDR1 is SGHDN and CDR2 is FVKESK. The CDR3 runs to 14 residues. The CDR3: CASSQLTGRGELFF. The CDR3 DNA is TGTGCCAGCAGCCAACTTACAGGGAGAGGGGAGCTGTTTTTT.

This chain uses TRBV28 with TRBJ1-5, with a weak D call TRBD1 (5 bases). The ends were cut back, 9 bases at V and 4 bases at J, with 16 bases in the middle. This CDR3 spans 14 amino acids. Germline V gene lookup returns CDR1 MDHEN and CDR2 SYDVKM. CDR3 sequence: CASLAGGTNQPQHF. For the CDR3, the DNA is TGTGCCAGTTTGGCGGGGGGAACTAATCAGCCCCAGCATTTT.

The rearrangement joins TRBV29-1 to TRBJ2-3; D possibly corresponds to TRBD1 (5 bases). V was pared by 7 bases and J by 0 bases, with 11 bases between. This CDR3 region has 13 residues. The V gene's germline CDR1 is SQVTM and CDR2 ANQGSEA. DNA for the CDR3: TGCAGCGGAGCAGGGCCCAGCACAGATACGCAGTATTTT. Translation gives CSGAGPSTDTQYF.

V and J are TRBV7-9 and TRBJ2-3; TRBD2 aligns across 9 bases. The germline V gene has CDR1 SEHNR and CDR2 FQNEAQ (reference sequence). This CDR3 spans 18 amino acids. The J segment lost 0 bases and the V segment lost 1 base, leaving 8 bases of the junction unmatched. The CDR3: CASSLGSSGATSTDTQYF. The CDR3 nucleotides read TGTGCCAGCAGCTTAGGTTCTAGCGGGGCGACTAGCACAGATACGCAGTATTTT.

V gene TRBV7-2 combines with J gene TRBJ2-7; D might be TRBD2 (5 bases). The length of the CDR3 is 14 residues. Looked up from germline, CDR1 is SGHTA and CDR2 is FQGNSA. With 5 bases removed from V and 3 bases from J, the gap between germline ends came to 14 bases. This chain's CDR3 is CASSGLGLYYEQYF. DNA of the CDR3: TGTGCCAGCAGCGGGCTTGGACTTTACTACGAGCAGTACTTC.

The J gene is TRBJ2-6, the V gene TRBV7-2; no clear D. V lost 3 bases to trimming and J lost 0 bases, with 3 bases between them. The CDR3 extends over 14 amino acids. Germline V lookup: CDR1 SGHTA, CDR2 FQGNSA. CDR3 sequence reads: CASSFYSGANVLTF. DNA of the CDR3: TGTGCCAGCAGCTTCTACTCTGGGGCCAACGTCCTGACTTTC.

The rearrangement links TRBV18 to TRBJ2-7, with 7 bases lining up with TRBD1. The J segment lost 1 base and the V segment lost 2 bases, leaving 14 bases of the junction unmatched. Germline CDR1 KGHSH, CDR2 LQKENI. The length of the CDR3 is 18 residues. The CDR3 sequence: CASSPFEIGRTGSYEQYF. The CDR3 DNA reads TGTGCCAGCTCACCATTTGAGATAGGCAGGACAGGATCCTACGAGCAGTACTTC.

The rearrangement uses TRBV15 and TRBJ2-1; tentative D call: TRBD2 (5 bases). The germline V gene encodes CDR1 LNHNV and CDR2 YYDKDF (reference sequence). Trimming took off 0 bases at V and 0 bases at J, with 12 bases between the two ends. The CDR3 consists of 17 residues. The CDR3 nucleotides read TGTGCCACCAGCAGAGATATAAGCGGCGCCTCCTACAATGAGCAGTTCTTC. Translating gives CATSRDISGASYNEQFF.

The V and J genes are TRBV18 and TRBJ1-2; D remains ambiguous. V was trimmed by 3 bases and J by 8 bases, leaving 13 bases between them. The CDR3 sequence is 13 residues long. Germline assignment: CDR1 KGHSH and CDR2 LQKENI. DNA of the CDR3: TGTGCCAGCTCACCTAGGAGGGAGGGAGGCTACACCTTC. Translated: CASSPRREGGYTF.

J is TRBJ2-1 and V is TRBV24-1; 9 bases are a match to TRBD1. This CDR3 spans 19 amino acids. Germline CDR1 KGHDR, CDR2 SFDVKD. The V gene end was trimmed by 3 bases and the J gene end by 8 bases; junction bases not matched to a gene: 19. The CDR3 DNA reads TGTGCCACCAGTGATGGACCGGGACAGGGTTCACAACCTATCGATGAGCAGTTCTTC. Protein: CATSDGPGQGSQPIDEQFF.

This clone turned up a few times. The chain has TRBV7-3 and TRBJ2-1; 9 nucleotides match TRBD2. The length of the CDR3 is 14 residues. Germline V gives CDR1 SGHTA, CDR2 FQGTGA. J was trimmed by 8 bases and V by 6 bases; bases with no gene match: 8. The CDR3 DNA reads as TGTGCCAGCAGGCAAACTAGCGGGTCCGATGAGCAGTTCTTC. This codes for CASRQTSGSDEQFF.

Here the CDR3 DNA reads TGCGCCAGCAGCTACGGGACAGAACTAGCCTACGAGCAGTACTTC. As protein: CASSYGTELAYEQYF. This chain connects TRBV5-1 to TRBJ2-7; TRBD1 matches 7 bases. CDR1 SGHRS and CDR2 YFSETQ come from the germline V gene. The CDR3 extends over 15 amino acids. V lost 3 bases, J lost 2 bases, and 8 bases stayed unmatched.

V and J are TRBV11-2 and TRBJ2-1; D is perhaps TRBD1 (5 bases). Germline-derived CDR1 and CDR2 are SGHAT and FQNNGV. The CDR3 loop spans 13 amino acids. Trimming pared 2 bases from V and 8 bases from J, leaving 10 bases between. CDR3 protein: CASSLTGWDEQFF. The CDR3 DNA follows: TGTGCCAGCAGCTTAACAGGATGGGATGAGCAGTTCTTC.

This chain uses TRBV7-2 with TRBJ1-6, with TRBD1 identical over 7 bases. The CDR3 covers 15 residues. V lost 5 bases to trimming and J lost 5 bases; unmatched junction nucleotides: 6. CDR1 is SGHTA, CDR2 FQGNSA, per germline. The CDR3 DNA follows: TGTGCCAGCAGCCCGCGACAGGGAGATAATTCACCCCTCCACTTT. Translating it yields CASSPRQGDNSPLHF.

This clone showed up just once. J is TRBJ2-3 and V is TRBV20-1, with TRBD2 matching 8 bases. The CDR3 is 15 residues long. The V and J ends lost 3 bases and 1 base, in that order; junction bases with no gene match: 6. Germline values: CDR1 DFQATT, CDR2 SNEGSKA (reference sequence). The CDR3 here is CSASLAGMGTDTQYF. The DNA for the CDR3 is TGCAGTGCTAGTTTAGCGGGAATGGGCACAGATACGCAGTATTTT.

J is TRBJ2-6 and V is TRBV7-9, with D possibly being TRBD1 (6 bases). Trimming removed 4 bases at V and 0 bases at J, with 16 bases between. Germline CDR1 is SEHNR and CDR2 is FQNEAQ (reference sequence). The CDR3 length is 18 residues. This chain's CDR3 is CASSSNPGHDSGANVLTF. The CDR3 nucleotides read TGTGCCAGCAGCTCAAATCCGGGACATGACTCTGGGGCCAACGTCCTGACTTTC. Full variable domain (outside the CDR3, taken from reference TRBV7-9 and TRBJ2-6): DTGVSQNPRHKITKRGQNVTFRCDPISEHNRLYWYRQTLGQGPEFLTYFQNEAQLEKSRLLSDRFSAERPKGSFSTLEIQRTEQGDSAMYLCASSSNPGHDSGANVLTFGAGSRLTVL.

The chain has TRBV2 and TRBJ2-7, with D possibly TRBD1 on 5 matching bases. The CDR3 loop spans 14 amino acids. Between the trimmed V and J ends, which lost 3 bases and 1 base, there was a span of 10 bases. The germline gives CDR1 SNHLY, CDR2 FYNNEI. CDR3 region: CASSDRVLSYEQYF. The CDR3 DNA sequence: TGTGCCAGCAGTGACAGGGTCCTTTCCTACGAGCAGTACTTC.

This clone was recorded once. V gene TRBV5-1 combines with J gene TRBJ2-3, with 11 positions matching TRBD2. The CDR3 length is 16 residues. The J segment lost 3 bases and the V segment lost 3 bases, leaving 6 bases of the junction unmatched. Germline V lookup: CDR1 SGHRS, CDR2 YFSETQ. The CDR3 reads CASSSGTSGETDTQYF. In nucleotides, the CDR3 is TGCGCCAGCAGCTCCGGGACTAGCGGAGAGACAGATACGCAGTATTTT. The complete variable domain, with remaining parts taken from reference TRBV5-1 and TRBJ2-3, reads KAGVTQTPRYLIKTRGQQVTLSCSPISGHRSVSWYQQTPGQGLQFLFEYFSETQRNKGNFPGRFSGRQFSNSRSEMNVSTLELGDSALYLCASSSGTSGETDTQYFGPGTRLTVL.

This sequence joins TRBV18 and TRBJ2-1; TRBD2 aligns across 10 bases. The germline V gene has CDR1 KGHSH and CDR2 LQKENI. V was pared by 2 bases and J by 4 bases, with 8 bases of the junction left unmatched. CDR3 length: 17 amino acids. The CDR3 loop reads CASSPNAGTSAYNEQFF. CDR3 DNA: TGTGCCAGCTCACCAAATGCCGGGACTAGCGCTTACAATGAGCAGTTCTTC.